The source of this TCR beta chain is a study of blood T cell repertoires in COVID-19 (dated by TCRdb to 2020 to 2022). Regarding the research as a whole: Samples covering the acute and convalescent phases of COVID-19 were provided by collaborators in the United States, Italy and Spain. Samples were obtained from the ongoing ImmuneRACE study (first 160 participants) and from over 1,000 subjects provided by 6 global collaborators. Sample metadata almost always included a de-identified subject ID, COVID-19 status, age in years and sex. Where available, HLA class I and class II types were obtained from metadata supplied by the sample provider rather than from assay-based typing. The prospective study material was composed of cDNA or gDNA derived from T cells, B-cell-depleted T cells, or PBMCs. The repertoires were released in a freely available public database intended as a resource for research on the immune response to SARS-CoV-2. Subjects who had been exposed to COVID-19, were actively infected with it, or had recovered from it provided the deeply sampled blood TCRbeta repertoires that made up the dataset. Here is what the overall study found, with its caveats: Clinical and demographic metadata were provided uncurated, with the amount varying by source and participant.

The CDR3 starts with the cysteine, ends with the phenylalanine, and has 13 residues. The read is trimmed to its CDR3 DNA, 39 bases read in frame from base 1. V drops 5 bases and J drops 3 bases, leaving 11 bases in between. The germline V gene (reference sequence) gives CDR1 as LNHDA and CDR2 as SQIVND. One collaborating source in Seattle enrolled patients while the patients were actively infected and followed the patients over time throughout the course of disease. Whole blood was collected in K2EDTA tubes by collaborating institutions according to the institutions' own protocols. Collaborator samples were shipped for TCRbeta analysis as frozen whole blood, isolated PBMCs, or DNA extracted from either sample type. A word on this clone: What this receptor recognizes is not known. No per-base quality is available; no much larger clone lies one base away.

TCRbeta CDR3 regions were amplified from genomic DNA using the immunoSEQ Assay, a bias-controlled multiplex PCR. In the paper's pipeline: Nucleated cell counts per sample were estimated from amplification of reference gene primers within the assay. To quantify the absolute abundance of each unique TCRbeta CDR3 rearrangement, sequence reads were collapsed and filtered. For each sample, productive Simpson clonality was calculated as the square root of Simpson's diversity index across productive rearrangements. TCRdb obtained this table from immuneACCESS and retained in-frame rearrangements with V and J assigned. These tables miss some clones; where compared with another copy, unresolved V genes account for less than half of the shortfall, and the remainder is unexplained. The V and J calls and clone size were taken over from that table, and D and trimming were inferred from the DNA. For this sample the table gives around 160,000 clones, of which more than 80% were detected only once. Less than 2% of the sample comes from the top ten.

Recombination connected TRBV19 to TRBJ2-7, and possibly TRBD1, on 6 matching bases. This TCR was sampled from a woman aged 55-75 years with COVID-19, enrolled during active disease. Input material: peripheral blood. The CDR3 protein sequence reads: CASSRDTYYEQYF. Read as DNA, the sequence is TGTGCCAGTAGTCGGGACACCTACTACGAGCAGTACTTC.